Following are 4 T cell receptor beta chains from one sample sequenced in a study of post-analysis software for immune sequencing data. Study results and caveats: TRBV5-6, TRBV5-1 and TRBV20-1 were among four to six TRBV segments more frequent in patients than controls.

Their antigens are not known. The TCR beta cDNA libraries carried unique molecular identifiers. A single record per CDR3 protein comes from TCRdb applying MiXCR to the PCR reads. The table includes under 650,000 distinct CDR3 sequences, 44% detected once. Sequencing was carried out using blood. The receptor source for this set is a girl between 5 and 17 years old with multiple sclerosis.

This chain joins TRBV12-3 or TRBV12-4 and TRBJ1-2; D call uncertain. This CDR3 comprises 14 residues. V was trimmed by 3 bases and J by 4 bases, leaving 12 bases between them. The CDR3 DNA reads as TGTGCCAGCAGTTTTTTGACACCTCCCTATGGCTACACCTTC. Translation: CASSFLTPPYGYTF.

This chain joins TRBV9 and TRBJ1-1, with TRBD1 identical over 7 bases. CDR3 length: 15 residues. V gave up 0 bases and J gave up 5 bases; unmatched junction bases: 7. The germline gives CDR1 SGDLS, CDR2 YYNGEE. The CDR3: CASSVGTTGLTEAFF. The CDR3 DNA follows: TGTGCCAGCAGCGTAGGAACGACAGGGTTAACTGAAGCTTTCTTT. Drawing the rest from reference TRBV9 and TRBJ1-1, the complete variable domain is DSGVTQTPKHLITATGQRVTLRCSPRSGDLSVYWYQQSLDQGLQFLIQYYNGEERAKGNILERFSAQQFPDLHSELNLSSLELGDSALYFCASSVGTTGLTEAFFGQGTRLTVV.

This clonotype appeared a few times. The V and J genes are TRBV12-3 or TRBV12-4 and TRBJ2-1; TRBD2 agrees at 7 bases. CDR3 size: 15 residues. J was trimmed by 2 bases and V by 3 bases; bases with no gene match: 4. The CDR3 region is CASSFSAGPYNEQFF. DNA for the CDR3: TGTGCCAGCAGTTTCTCAGCGGGACCCTACAATGAGCAGTTCTTC.

This clonotype came up a few times. This chain joins TRBV20-1 and TRBJ2-3; D unclear. Trimming took 1 base from V and 2 from J, leaving 4 bases between them. The germline V gene has CDR1 DFQATT and CDR2 SNEGSKA (reference sequence). CDR3 length equals 12 residues. CDR3 in DNA: TGCAGTGCTAGAGGTCTCACAGATACGCAGTATTTT. Its protein is CSARGLTDTQYF.